The 24 T cell receptor beta chains below come from one sample, sequenced in a study of low-dose radiotherapy and immunotherapy resistance in tumors. TRAV- and TRBV-specific primers were used for first-strand cDNA, which covered alpha and beta chains. TCR amplification used roughly 18 PCR cycles, a constant-region primer and a V-primer adapter. TCRdb reprocessed the reads via MiXCR and lists one record per CDR3 protein. The repertoire includes approximately 90,000 distinct CDR3 sequences, roughly a sixth of them detected once, and 2.8% sits in the top ten. The time point denotes: before trial treatment. The specimen comprised PBMCs, sampled before treatment. The receptors stem from a male donor with prostate cancer.

In the case of this clonotype: Only one base separates this from a far larger clonotype, so it likely reflects a read error. The chain is built from TRBV5-8 and TRBJ2-5; D unresolved. Germline V gives CDR1 SGHTS, CDR2 YDEGEE. Trimming took off 0 bases at V and 5 bases at J, with 17 bases between the two ends. The CDR3 consists of 16 residues. CDR3 sequence (DNA): TGTGCCAGCAGCTTGGGAGGTAGGCTAGACGGCGAGACCCAGTACTTC. The encoded protein is CASSLGGRLDGETQYF.

The rearrangement links TRBV5-6 to TRBJ1-1; unclear D gene. The CDR3 contains 13 residues. The germline V gene encodes CDR1 SGHDT and CDR2 YYEEEE. The V and J ends lost 2 bases and 3 bases respectively, with 8 bases between them. The CDR3 reads CASSLSLYTEAFF. DNA of the CDR3: TGTGCCAGCAGCTTAAGCCTGTACACTGAAGCTTTCTTT. Supplemented by reference TRBV5-6 and TRBJ1-1, the full variable domain reads DAGVTQSPTHLIKTRGQQVTLRCSPKSGHDTVSWYQQALGQGPQFIFQYYEEEERQRGNFPDRFSGHQFPNYSSELNVNALLLGDSALYLCASSLSLYTEAFFGQGTRLTVV.

The chain joins TRBV6-5 to TRBJ2-1; the D is unclear. Germline V gene data show CDR1 as MNHEY and CDR2 as SVGAGI. CDR3 size: 14 residues. The V end lost 10 bases, the J end lost 4 bases, and 17 bases lay between the germline ends. CDR3 sequence (DNA): TGTGCCATCAGGTCCTCAGGATCGTACAATGAGCAGTTCTTC. It codes for CAIRSSGSYNEQFF.

This clonotype came up many times. The V gene is TRBV4-1, the J gene TRBJ1-5; no definite D call. Trimming took 1 base from V and 2 from J, leaving 3 bases between them. There are 13 residues in the CDR3. Germline lookup yields CDR1 MGHRA and CDR2 YSYEKL. The CDR3 DNA reads as TGCGCCAGCAGCCAAGTACGCAATCAGCCCCAGCATTTT. Translation: CASSQVRNQPQHF.

As regards this clonotype: This likely stems from a read error, as it lies one base from a far larger clone. CDR3 nucleotide sequence: TGTGCCAGCAGCACTGGCCTGGAGGGGGGCCAAGAGACCCAGTTCTTC. It specifies CASSTGLEGGQETQFF. V is TRBV7-9 and J is TRBJ2-1; D possibly matches TRBD1 or TRBD2 (6 bases each). This CDR3 has 16 amino acids. Germline CDR1 SEHNR, CDR2 FQNEAQ (reference sequence). The ends were cut back, 5 bases at V and 13 bases at J, with 27 bases in the middle.

This clonotype was counted many times. The chain recombines TRBV12-3 or TRBV12-4 with TRBJ2-5; a weak D match, TRBD2 (7 bases). V lost 5 bases and J 4 bases, leaving 17 bases between the germline ends. CDR3 length: 15 amino acids. CDR3 sequence: CASSPAGARRETQYF. The CDR3 DNA reads as TGTGCCAGCAGTCCCGCGGGGGCCCGCCGAGAGACCCAGTACTTC.

The sample holds a few counts of this clonotype. This chain connects TRBV7-9 to TRBJ2-5; the D is unclear. This CDR3 contains 15 residues. The V end lost 1 base, the J end lost 5 bases, and 14 bases lay between the germline ends. From germline, CDR1 is SEHNR and CDR2 FQNEAQ (reference sequence). Here the CDR3 DNA reads TGTGCCAGCAGCTTAGGGATCTCGTTGAGCGAGACCCAGTACTTC. Its translation is CASSLGISLSETQYF.

This clonotype was recorded at least ten times. The chain employs TRBV5-6 and TRBJ1-2; no reliable D call. Trimming removed 0 bases at V and 8 bases at J, with 14 bases between. The CDR3 is 14 residues long. The germline V gene has CDR1 SGHDT and CDR2 YYEEEE. The CDR3 region has the DNA TGTGCCAGCAGCTTGGAGACGAGGCGAGTCGGCTACACCTTC. Translating it yields CASSLETRRVGYTF. Looking up the rest from reference TRBV5-6 and TRBJ1-2 gives the full variable domain: DAGVTQSPTHLIKTRGQQVTLRCSPKSGHDTVSWYQQALGQGPQFIFQYYEEEERQRGNFPDRFSGHQFPNYSSELNVNALLLGDSALYLCASSLETRRVGYTFGSGTRLTVV.

This clonotype was recorded at least ten times. The rearrangement joins TRBV7-6 to TRBJ2-3, with D perhaps matching TRBD1 (5 bases). Trimming took 1 base from V and 4 from J, leaving 9 bases between them. This CDR3 spans 14 amino acids. CDR1 is SGHVS and CDR2 is FNYEAQ in the germline V gene. The CDR3 sequence is CASSLVGAADTQYF. In DNA form, the CDR3 reads TGTGCCAGCAGCTTAGTAGGGGCGGCAGATACGCAGTATTTT.

The sample holds many counts of this clonotype. This sequence joins TRBV19 and TRBJ1-5; 9 nucleotides line up with TRBD1. In germline, CDR1 is LNHDA, CDR2 SQIVND (reference sequence). V shed 5 bases, J shed 6 bases, and the junction held 8 bases outside the gene matches. The CDR3 covers 15 residues. The CDR3 coding sequence is TGTGCCAGTAGTGGTCCGGGACAGGGACGTCAGCCCCAGCATTTT. This translates into CASSGPGQGRQPQHF.

The chain couples TRBV7-3 to TRBJ2-1; 14 positions match TRBD2. The J segment lost 7 bases and the V segment lost 5 bases, leaving 4 bases of the junction unmatched. CDR3 size: 15 residues. The germline V gene encodes CDR1 SGHTA and CDR2 FQGTGA. Written as DNA, the CDR3 is TGTGCCAGCAGCCAAAGACTAGCGGGAGGGAATGAGCAGTTCTTC. It codes for CASSQRLAGGNEQFF.

This clonotype was recorded a few times. This chain links TRBV2 with TRBJ2-2; 13 bases map to TRBD2. CDR1 SNHLY and CDR2 FYNNEI come from the germline V gene. J gave up 2 bases and V 0 bases, and 6 bases lay outside the gene matches. The CDR3 is 19 amino acids. CDR3 DNA sequence: TGTGCCAGCAGTGAAGCGGAGACTAGCGGGGGGTTTAACACCGGGGAGCTGTTTTTT. Residues: CASSEAETSGGFNTGELFF.

This clonotype has at least ten counts. As the CDR3 is not closed by the conserved phenylalanine or tryptophan, this likely results from a read error. The chain recombines TRBV7-8 with TRBJ2-5; TRBD2 agrees at 11 bases. Unmatched junction bases numbered 3, after V lost 0 bases and J lost 0 bases. The CDR3 covers 17 residues. Germline CDR1 SGHVS, CDR2 FQNEAQ. The CDR3 DNA reads as TGTGCCAGCAGCTTAGCGACTAGCGGGGAGAACCAAGAGACCCAGTACCTC. Protein sequence: CASSLATSGENQETQYL.

CDR3 loop: CSVIRPGNEAFF. CDR3 coding DNA: TGCAGCGTTATACGGCCTGGGAATGAAGCTTTCTTT. The V and J genes are TRBV29-1 and TRBJ1-1; no clear D. CDR1 and CDR2 (germline): SQVTM, ANQGSEA. V lost 5 bases to trimming and J lost 7 bases, with 14 bases between them. The CDR3 is 12 amino acids. The complete variable domain, with remaining parts taken from reference TRBV29-1 and TRBJ1-1, reads SAVISQKPSRDICQRGTSLTIQCQVDSQVTMMFWYRQQPGQSLTLIATANQGSEATYESGFVIDKFPISRPNLTFSTLTVSNMSPEDSSIYLCSVIRPGNEAFFGQGTRLTVV.

This clonotype has ten or more counts. The rearrangement uses TRBV19 and TRBJ2-7, with 8 bases that match TRBD1. V shed 5 bases, J shed 0 bases, and the junction held 9 bases outside the gene matches. The CDR3 runs 16 residues. The germline V gene has CDR1 LNHDA and CDR2 SQIVND (reference sequence). CDR3 residues: CASSSPGQGPSYEQYF. CDR3 nucleotides: TGTGCCAGTAGTTCCCCCGGACAGGGCCCCTCCTACGAGCAGTACTTC.

This clonotype was recorded at least ten times. The chain uses TRBV20-1 and TRBJ1-6; the D is unclear. The V and J ends lost 0 bases and 4 bases respectively, with 10 bases between them. This CDR3 spans 15 amino acids. The germline CDR1 and CDR2 sequences are DFQATT and SNEGSKA (reference sequence). CDR3 region: CSARDSAGYNSPLHF. The CDR3 DNA reads as TGCAGTGCTAGAGACTCGGCGGGTTATAATTCACCCCTCCACTTT.

This clonotype was seen ten or more times. This sequence joins TRBV27 and TRBJ2-3, with a possible D match to TRBD2 (5 bases). Trimming took 1 base from V and 0 from J, leaving 8 bases between them. Germline V gene sequence: CDR1 MNHEY, CDR2 SMNVEV (reference sequence). The CDR3 runs to 15 residues. The chain's CDR3 is CASSLYAGSTDTQYF. In DNA form, the CDR3 reads TGTGCCAGCAGTTTATATGCGGGCAGCACAGATACGCAGTATTTT.

This clonotype has a count of ten or more. The chain has TRBV29-1 and TRBJ2-3; D uncertain. Germline CDR1 SQVTM, CDR2 ANQGSEA. CDR3 size: 14 residues. V lost 1 base and J 4 bases, leaving 12 bases between the germline ends. CDR3 sequence (DNA): TGCAGCGTTGAAGCTCCCGGACGGGCAGATACGCAGTATTTT. Its protein product is CSVEAPGRADTQYF.

This clonotype was detected many times. This rearrangement joins TRBV19 to TRBJ2-5; D is perhaps TRBD1 or TRBD2 (5 bases each). The germline CDR1 and CDR2 sequences are LNHDA and SQIVND (reference sequence). The CDR3 extends over 15 amino acids. Deletions cut 3 bases from V and 2 bases from J, with 13 bases between. The CDR3 region has the DNA TGTGCCAGTAGTATTTGGACGGGACCTCAAGAGACCCAGTACTTC. Its protein product is CASSIWTGPQETQYF. The full variable domain, its missing parts supplied by reference TRBV19 and TRBJ2-5, is DGGITQSPKYLFRKEGQNVTLSCEQNLNHDAMYWYRQDPGQGLRLIYYSQIVNDFQKGDIAEGYSVSREKKESFPLTVTSAQKNPTAFYLCASSIWTGPQETQYFGPGTRLLVL.

This clonotype has ten or more counts. J is TRBJ2-7 and V is TRBV15, with a tentative D call TRBD1 (5 bases). There are 17 residues in the CDR3. Germline V gene lookup returns CDR1 LNHNV and CDR2 YYDKDF (reference sequence). V gave up 1 base and J gave up 0 bases, with 16 bases separating them. CDR3: CATSRGFLGTGSYEQYF. The DNA of the CDR3 is TGTGCCACCAGCAGAGGGTTTTTAGGCACAGGCTCCTACGAGCAGTACTTC.

Many counts were recorded for this clonotype. The chain uses TRBV29-1 and TRBJ1-2; 12 bases line up with TRBD1. Germline lookup yields CDR1 SQVTM and CDR2 ANQGSEA. The CDR3 sequence is 13 residues long. The CDR3 loop reads CSGRDRGLGGYTF. The DNA for the CDR3 is TGCAGTGGCCGGGACAGGGGGCTGGGTGGCTACACCTTC.

The chain couples TRBV29-1 to TRBJ1-1, with 7 bases that match TRBD1. CDR3 size: 12 residues. V lost 6 bases, J lost 3 bases, and 4 bases stayed unmatched. CDR1 SQVTM and CDR2 ANQGSEA come from the germline V gene. CDR3 loop: CSVGDSHTEAFF. The CDR3 DNA is TGCAGCGTAGGGGACAGCCACACTGAAGCTTTCTTT.

The chain carries TRBV12-3 or TRBV12-4 and TRBJ2-1, with 13 bases lining up with TRBD2. The V segment lost 6 bases and the J segment 1 base; nucleotides outside the gene matches: 3. The CDR3 totals 16 residues. This CDR3 is CASRATSGGSYNEQFF. The CDR3 DNA sequence: TGTGCCAGCAGGGCGACTAGCGGGGGGTCCTACAATGAGCAGTTCTTC.

This clonotype has a count of ten or more. J is TRBJ2-6 and V is TRBV18; D is tentatively TRBD1 or TRBD2 (5 bases each). This CDR3 contains 18 residues. Germline values: CDR1 KGHSH, CDR2 LQKENI. V gave up 2 bases and J gave up 0 bases, with 14 bases separating them. CDR3 in DNA: TGTGCCAGCTCACCATCCGGGACCGCGTCCTCTGGGGCCAACGTCCTGACTTTC. This sequence encodes CASSPSGTASSGANVLTF.